One and the same sample provided the 14 T cell receptor beta chains below, sequenced in a study of T-cell reconstitution after alpha-beta-depleted transplantation in children. A library of TCRbeta sequences, prepared with unique molecular identifiers, was generated. TCRdb passed the PCR reads through MiXCR, listing each CDR3 protein once. The sample records around 600,000 distinct CDR3 sequences, roughly a tenth being singletons. This material consisted of PBMCs from the stem cell graft donor, taken from the stem cell graft. The receptors stem from a human donor who donated a stem cell graft to a child with acute myeloid leukemia.

This chain links TRBV28 with TRBJ1-6; 8 bases agree with TRBD1. V was pared by 9 bases and J by 7 bases, with 14 bases of the junction left unmatched. The CDR3 has 16 amino acids. Germline lookup yields CDR1 MDHEN and CDR2 SYDVKM. CDR3 nucleotide sequence: TGTGCCAGTGCGGGACAGGAACCCCTCGGCAATTCACCCCTCCACTTT. Protein sequence: CASAGQEPLGNSPLHF. Looking up the rest from reference TRBV28 and TRBJ1-6 gives the full variable domain: DVKVTQSSRYLVKRTGEKVFLECVQDMDHENMFWYRQDPGLGLRLIYFSYDVKMKEKGDIPEGYSVSREKKERFSLILESASTNQTSMYLCASAGQEPLGNSPLHFGNGTRLTVT.

The chain is built from TRBV4-3 and TRBJ1-2; 7 nucleotides agree with TRBD1. Germline V gene sequence: CDR1 LGHNA, CDR2 YSLEER. The V gene end was trimmed by 5 bases and the J gene end by 8 bases; junction bases not matched to a gene: 11. The CDR3 length is 14 residues. The CDR3 reads CASSDLDRPEGYTF. In nucleotides, the CDR3 is TGCGCCAGCAGCGACCTGGACAGGCCAGAGGGCTACACCTTC.

The V call is TRBV20-1, the J call TRBJ2-7, with TRBD1 identical over 10 bases. Germline lookup yields CDR1 DFQATT and CDR2 SNEGSKA (reference sequence). Trimming cost V 5 bases and J 3 bases; bases outside gene matches: 7. This CDR3 region has 14 residues. The CDR3 spells CSAFMTGGFYEQYF. The CDR3 DNA follows: TGCAGTGCTTTTATGACAGGGGGCTTCTACGAGCAGTACTTC.

This clonotype was counted many times. This chain links TRBV10-3 with TRBJ2-5; 13 nucleotides align to TRBD2. Germline V lookup: CDR1 ENHRY, CDR2 SYGVKD. The CDR3 covers 14 residues. Trimming took 3 bases from V and 7 from J; bases not matched to a gene: 2. The CDR3: CAISDGLAGVTQYF. Here the CDR3 DNA reads TGTGCCATCAGTGATGGACTAGCGGGAGTGACCCAGTACTTC.

V usage is TRBV27 and J usage is TRBJ2-7, with D maybe TRBD1 (6 bases). The CDR3 is made up of 16 amino acids. Germline V gene data show CDR1 as MNHEY and CDR2 as SMNVEV (reference sequence). V was pared by 4 bases and J by 4 bases, with 20 bases between. CDR3 DNA: TGTGCCAGCAGTTCCCACAGGGTGGCGGAGTCTTACGAGCAGTACTTC. As protein: CASSSHRVAESYEQYF.

A few counts support this clonotype. The chain uses TRBV11-2 and TRBJ2-1, with 8 nucleotides matching TRBD2. From germline, CDR1 is SGHAT and CDR2 FQNNGV. V trimming: 1 base; J trimming: 3 bases; junction bases outside the gene matches: 11. The CDR3 has 18 amino acids. Here the CDR3 reads CASSLGAVAGRSYNEQFF. The CDR3 coding sequence is TGTGCCAGCAGCTTAGGGGCCGTAGCGGGGCGAAGCTACAATGAGCAGTTCTTC.

This clonotype has more than one count but fewer than ten. The rearrangement uses TRBV4-1 and TRBJ2-7; D is uncertain. V lost 1 base and J 5 bases, leaving 18 bases between the germline ends. The CDR3 extends over 16 amino acids. In germline, CDR1 is MGHRA, CDR2 YSYEKL. The CDR3 spells CASSQVFGLPSDEQYF. CDR3 nucleotides: TGCGCCAGCAGCCAAGTATTTGGATTACCTTCGGACGAGCAGTACTTC.

This clonotype has at least ten counts. V usage is TRBV29-1 and J usage is TRBJ2-3; D is unclear. Germline V gene sequence: CDR1 SQVTM, CDR2 ANQGSEA. Trimming cost V 3 bases and J 7 bases, with 8 bases left between them. CDR3 length: 11 residues. CDR3 DNA sequence: TGCAGCGTTGACCTTTCATATACGCAGTATTTT. The encoded protein is CSVDLSYTQYF.

This clonotype came up a few times. This chain links TRBV5-1 with TRBJ2-1; TRBD2 agrees at 11 bases. The CDR3 sequence is 17 residues long. Germline trimming cut 4 bases from V and 9 bases from J; bases unmatched to any gene: 15. CDR1 SGHRS and CDR2 YFSETQ come from the germline V gene. The CDR3 nucleotides read TGCGCCAGCAGCCCCACTAGCGGGAGTGGAGGGGCCGGTGAGCAGTTCTTC. As protein: CASSPTSGSGGAGEQFF. The complete variable domain, with remaining parts taken from reference TRBV5-1 and TRBJ2-1, reads KAGVTQTPRYLIKTRGQQVTLSCSPISGHRSVSWYQQTPGQGLQFLFEYFSETQRNKGNFPGRFSGRQFSNSRSEMNVSTLELGDSALYLCASSPTSGSGGAGEQFFGPGTRLTVL.

To note about this clonotype: A read error is likely, as this CDR3 ends without the conserved phenylalanine or tryptophan. The rearrangement uses TRBV20-1 and TRBJ2-5; 7 bases map to TRBD1. This CDR3 has 16 residues. V dropped 1 base and J dropped 1; count of bases not matched to a gene: 9. Germline CDR1 DFQATT, CDR2 SNEGSKA (reference sequence). The CDR3 region is CSARVTGTVLQETQYC. The DNA for the CDR3 is TGCAGTGCTAGAGTGACCGGGACAGTGCTCCAAGAGACCCAGTACTGC.

In its sample, this clonotype was seen a few times. CDR3 DNA sequence: TGTGCCAGCAGCCAGCTCAGGACAGGGGCAAGGACTGAAGCTTTCTTT. It codes for CASSQLRTGARTEAFF. This sequence joins TRBV14 and TRBJ1-1, with 9 nucleotides matching TRBD1. CDR3 length equals 16 residues. Germline-derived CDR1 and CDR2 are SGHDN and FVKESK. V lost 3 bases to trimming and J lost 5 bases; unmatched junction nucleotides: 10.

This clonotype came up many times. The chain has TRBV4-3 and TRBJ2-3; 9 nucleotides agree with TRBD2. The CDR3 is made up of 15 amino acids. Germline V gives CDR1 LGHNA, CDR2 YSLEER. Losses at the gene ends were 0 bases for V and 5 bases for J; bases not matched to a gene: 3. The CDR3 DNA reads TGCGCCAGCAGCCAAGATCAACTAGCGGGAGATACGCAGTATTTT. It encodes CASSQDQLAGDTQYF.

Here the CDR3 DNA reads TGTGCCAGCAGCTCGGACGGTAGAAATCAGCCCCAGCATTTT. Translated: CASSSDGRNQPQHF. The chain links TRBV7-9 to TRBJ1-5; D is ambiguous. Per the germline V gene, CDR1 is SEHNR and CDR2 is FQNEAQ (reference sequence). The CDR3 is 14 amino acids. Trimming took off 4 bases at V and 4 bases at J, with 11 bases between the two ends.

This clonotype occurred a few times. This chain joins TRBV15 and TRBJ2-3, with D hard to call. The CDR3 runs 13 residues. V was cut by 0 bases and J by 7 bases, with 8 bases left in between. The germline V gene has CDR1 LNHNV and CDR2 YYDKDF (reference sequence). This CDR3 reads CATSRDWVNTQYF. CDR3 sequence (DNA): TGTGCCACCAGCAGAGATTGGGTGAATACGCAGTATTTT. The full variable domain, in which reference TRBV15 and TRBJ2-3 provide the parts outside the CDR3, is DAMVIQNPRYQVTQFGKPVTLSCSQTLNHNVMYWYQQKSSQAPKLLFHYYDKDFNNEADTPDNFQSRRPNTSFCFLDIRSPGLGDTAMYLCATSRDWVNTQYFGPGTRLTVL.